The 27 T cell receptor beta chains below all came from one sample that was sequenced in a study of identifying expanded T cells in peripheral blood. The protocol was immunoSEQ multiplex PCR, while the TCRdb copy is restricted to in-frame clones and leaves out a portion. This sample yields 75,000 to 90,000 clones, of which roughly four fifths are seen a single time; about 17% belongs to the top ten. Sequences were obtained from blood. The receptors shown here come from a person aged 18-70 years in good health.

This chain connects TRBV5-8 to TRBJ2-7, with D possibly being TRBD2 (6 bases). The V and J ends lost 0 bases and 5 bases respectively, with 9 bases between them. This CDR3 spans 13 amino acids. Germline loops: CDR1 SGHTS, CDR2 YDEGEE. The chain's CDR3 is CASSLGGNNEQYF. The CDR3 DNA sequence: TGTGCCAGCAGCTTGGGCGGGAACAACGAGCAGTACTTC.

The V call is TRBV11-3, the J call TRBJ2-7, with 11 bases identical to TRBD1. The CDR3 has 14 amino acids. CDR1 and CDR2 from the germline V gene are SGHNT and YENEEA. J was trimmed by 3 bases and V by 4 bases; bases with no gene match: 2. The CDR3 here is CASSSGTGGYEQYF. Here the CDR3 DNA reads TGTGCCAGCAGCTCTGGGACAGGGGGCTACGAGCAGTACTTC. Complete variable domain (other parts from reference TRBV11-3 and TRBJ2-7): EAGVVQSPRYKIIEKKQPVAFWCNPISGHNTLYWYLQNLGQGPELLIRYENEEAVDDSQLPKDRFSAERLKGVDSTLKIQPAELGDSAVYLCASSSGTGGYEQYFGPGTRLTVT.

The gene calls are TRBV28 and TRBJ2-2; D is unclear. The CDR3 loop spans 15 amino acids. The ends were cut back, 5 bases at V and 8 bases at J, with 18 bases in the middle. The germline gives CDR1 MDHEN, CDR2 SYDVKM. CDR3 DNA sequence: TGTGCCAGCAGTCTAACCCTGAGTTCTGCAGGGGAGCTGTTTTTT. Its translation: CASSLTLSSAGELFF.

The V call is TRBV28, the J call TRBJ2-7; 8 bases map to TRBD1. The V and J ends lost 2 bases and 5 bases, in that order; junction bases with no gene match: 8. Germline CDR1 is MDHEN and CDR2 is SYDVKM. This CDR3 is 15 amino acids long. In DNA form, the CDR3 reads TGTGCCAGCAGTTTAGGGTCAGGGGGCTTGAACGAGCAGTACTTC. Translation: CASSLGSGGLNEQYF.

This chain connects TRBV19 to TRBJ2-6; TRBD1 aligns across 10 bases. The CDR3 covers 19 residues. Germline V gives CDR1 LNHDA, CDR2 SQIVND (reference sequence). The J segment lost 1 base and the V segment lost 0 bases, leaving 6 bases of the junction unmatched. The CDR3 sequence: CASSIEGTGVSSGANVLTF. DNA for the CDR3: TGTGCCAGTAGTATAGAGGGGACAGGGGTTTCGTCTGGGGCCAACGTCCTGACTTTC.

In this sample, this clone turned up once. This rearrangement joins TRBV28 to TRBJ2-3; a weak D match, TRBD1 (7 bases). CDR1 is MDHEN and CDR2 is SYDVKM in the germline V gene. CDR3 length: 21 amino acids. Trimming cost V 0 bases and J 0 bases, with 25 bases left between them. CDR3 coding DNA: TGTGCCAGCAGTTTATGGGACGGGACAGTTGGGGGGCTATATAGCACAGATACGCAGTATTTT. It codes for CASSLWDGTVGGLYSTDTQYF.

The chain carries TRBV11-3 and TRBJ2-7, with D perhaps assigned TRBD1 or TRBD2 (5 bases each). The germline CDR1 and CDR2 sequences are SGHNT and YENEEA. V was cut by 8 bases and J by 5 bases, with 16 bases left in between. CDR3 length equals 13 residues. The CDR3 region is CASASGPANEQYF. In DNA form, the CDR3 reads TGTGCCAGCGCCTCGGGGCCAGCAAACGAGCAGTACTTC. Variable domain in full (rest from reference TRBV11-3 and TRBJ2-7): EAGVVQSPRYKIIEKKQPVAFWCNPISGHNTLYWYLQNLGQGPELLIRYENEEAVDDSQLPKDRFSAERLKGVDSTLKIQPAELGDSAVYLCASASGPANEQYFGPGTRLTVT.

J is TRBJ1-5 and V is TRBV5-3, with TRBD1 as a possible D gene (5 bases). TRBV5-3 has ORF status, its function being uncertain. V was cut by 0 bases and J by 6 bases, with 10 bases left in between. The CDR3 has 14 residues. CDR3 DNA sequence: TGTGCCAGAAGCTTGGAGGCAGGGCCTCAGCCCCAGCATTTT. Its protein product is CARSLEAGPQPQHF.

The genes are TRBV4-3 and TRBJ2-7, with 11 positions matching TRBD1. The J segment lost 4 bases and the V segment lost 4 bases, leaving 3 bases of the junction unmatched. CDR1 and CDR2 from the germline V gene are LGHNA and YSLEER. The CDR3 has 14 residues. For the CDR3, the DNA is TGCGCCAGCAGCCCCGGGACAGGGGGGTACGAGCAGTACTTC. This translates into CASSPGTGGYEQYF.

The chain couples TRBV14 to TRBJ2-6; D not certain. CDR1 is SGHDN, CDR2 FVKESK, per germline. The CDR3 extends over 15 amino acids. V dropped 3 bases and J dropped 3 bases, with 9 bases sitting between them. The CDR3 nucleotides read TGTGCCAGCAGCCATCTTCTGTTTGGGGCCAACGTCCTGACTTTC. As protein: CASSHLLFGANVLTF.

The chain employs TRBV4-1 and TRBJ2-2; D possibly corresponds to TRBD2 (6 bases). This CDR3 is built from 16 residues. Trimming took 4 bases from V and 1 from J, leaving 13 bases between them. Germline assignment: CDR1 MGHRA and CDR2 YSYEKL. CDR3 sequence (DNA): TGCGCCAGCAGCCGGGTGGGCGGGAAGAACACCGGGGAGCTGTTTTTT. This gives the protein CASSRVGGKNTGELFF.

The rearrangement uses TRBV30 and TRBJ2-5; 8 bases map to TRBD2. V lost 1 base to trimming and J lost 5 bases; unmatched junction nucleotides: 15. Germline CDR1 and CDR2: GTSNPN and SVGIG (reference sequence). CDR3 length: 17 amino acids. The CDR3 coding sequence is TGTGCCTGGAGTGAGGGTTTCAGCGGGAGAGAGATGGAGACCCAGTACTTC. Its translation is CAWSEGFSGREMETQYF.

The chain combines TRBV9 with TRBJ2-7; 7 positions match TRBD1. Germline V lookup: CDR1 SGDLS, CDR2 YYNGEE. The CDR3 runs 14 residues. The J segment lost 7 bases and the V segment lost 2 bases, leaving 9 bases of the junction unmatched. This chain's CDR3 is CASSVDWDRDEQYF. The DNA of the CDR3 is TGTGCCAGCAGCGTGGATTGGGACAGAGATGAGCAGTACTTC.

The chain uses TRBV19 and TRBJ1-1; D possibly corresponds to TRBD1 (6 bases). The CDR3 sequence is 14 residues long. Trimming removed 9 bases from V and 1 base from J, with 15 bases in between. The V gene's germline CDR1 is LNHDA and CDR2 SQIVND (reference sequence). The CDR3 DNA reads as TGTGCCAGCTCACCTACAGGGACGAACACTGAAGCTTTCTTT. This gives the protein CASSPTGTNTEAFF.

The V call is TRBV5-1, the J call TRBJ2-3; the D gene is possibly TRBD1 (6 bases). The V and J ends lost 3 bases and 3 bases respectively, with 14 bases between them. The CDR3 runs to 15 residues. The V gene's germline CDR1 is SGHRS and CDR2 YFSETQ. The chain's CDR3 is CASSSQGSRTDTQYF. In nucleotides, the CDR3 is TGCGCCAGCAGCTCACAGGGTTCCCGGACAGATACGCAGTATTTT.

CDR3 bases: TGTGCCAGCAGCTTCGGGGGGGCCAACTACGAGCAGTACTTC. Translation gives CASSFGGANYEQYF. The chain recombines TRBV7-9 with TRBJ2-7, with 8 bases fitting TRBD2. J gave up 3 bases and V 3 bases, and 4 bases lay outside the gene matches. In germline, CDR1 is SEHNR, CDR2 FQNEAQ (reference sequence). The length of the CDR3 is 14 residues.

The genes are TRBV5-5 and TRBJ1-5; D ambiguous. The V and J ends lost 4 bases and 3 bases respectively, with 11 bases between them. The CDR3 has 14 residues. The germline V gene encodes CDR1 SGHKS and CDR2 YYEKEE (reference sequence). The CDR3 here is CASSPNEDNQPQHF. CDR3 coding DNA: TGTGCCAGCAGCCCGAATGAGGACAATCAGCCCCAGCATTTT. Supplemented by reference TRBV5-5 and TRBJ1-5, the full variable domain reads DAGVTQSPTHLIKTRGQQVTLRCSPISGHKSVSWYQQVLGQGPQFIFQYYEKEERGRGNFPDRFSARQFPNYSSELNVNALLLGDSALYLCASSPNEDNQPQHFGDGTRLSIL.

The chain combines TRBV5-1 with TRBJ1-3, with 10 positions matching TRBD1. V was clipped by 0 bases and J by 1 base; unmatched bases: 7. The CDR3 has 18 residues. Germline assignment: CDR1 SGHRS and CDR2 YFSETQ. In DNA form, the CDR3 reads TGCGCCAGCAGCTTGGCGGGACAGGGGAGGAATTCTGGAAACACCATATATTTT. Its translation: CASSLAGQGRNSGNTIYF.

This chain's CDR3 is CASSNRDRLAKNIQYF. The CDR3 DNA reads as TGTGCCAGCAGTAATAGAGACAGGCTAGCCAAAAACATTCAGTACTTC. This chain links TRBV6-6 with TRBJ2-4; D possibly corresponds to TRBD1 (6 bases). The CDR3 length is 16 residues. The germline V gene has CDR1 MNHNY and CDR2 SVGAGI (reference sequence). Trimming took off 5 bases at V and 0 bases at J, with 14 bases between the two ends.

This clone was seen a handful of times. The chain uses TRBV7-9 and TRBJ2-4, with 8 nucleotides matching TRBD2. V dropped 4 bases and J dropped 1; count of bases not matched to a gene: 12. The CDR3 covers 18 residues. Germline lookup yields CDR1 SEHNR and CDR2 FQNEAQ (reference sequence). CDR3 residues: CASSYGASGSYAKNIQYF. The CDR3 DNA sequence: TGTGCCAGCAGCTATGGGGCTAGCGGGTCATACGCCAAAAACATTCAGTACTTC.

CDR3: CASKGIDTGELFF. For the CDR3, the DNA is TGTGCCAGCAAGGGTATTGACACCGGGGAGCTGTTTTTT. The chain recombines TRBV9 with TRBJ2-2; D uncertain. Germline CDR1 SGDLS, CDR2 YYNGEE. V shed 6 bases and J shed 3 bases, with 9 bases lying between them. CDR3 length: 13 residues.

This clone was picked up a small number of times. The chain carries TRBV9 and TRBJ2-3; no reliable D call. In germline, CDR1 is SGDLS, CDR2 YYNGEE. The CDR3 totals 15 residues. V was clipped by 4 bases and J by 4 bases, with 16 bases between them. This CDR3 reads CASSTPREEADTQYF. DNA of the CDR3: TGTGCCAGCAGCACCCCAAGGGAAGAGGCAGATACGCAGTATTTT.

CDR3 residues: CASSPGIPGANEQFF. In nucleotides, the CDR3 is TGTGCCAGCAGCCCCGGGATTCCCGGGGCAAATGAGCAGTTCTTC. The chain is built from TRBV28 and TRBJ2-1, with D tentatively TRBD1 or TRBD2 (5 bases each). V gave up 6 bases and J gave up 7 bases, with 19 bases separating them. CDR3 size: 15 residues. CDR1 is MDHEN and CDR2 is SYDVKM in the germline V gene. The full variable domain, with the rest looked up from reference TRBV28 and TRBJ2-1, is DVKVTQSSRYLVKRTGEKVFLECVQDMDHENMFWYRQDPGLGLRLIYFSYDVKMKEKGDIPEGYSVSREKKERFSLILESASTNQTSMYLCASSPGIPGANEQFFGPGTRLTVL.

In DNA form, the CDR3 reads TGTGCCAGCAGCCTCCTAGGAGGGGTGGGTCAGCCCCAGCATTTT. Translation: CASSLLGGVGQPQHF. The rearrangement uses TRBV7-6 and TRBJ1-5, with TRBD1 as a possible D gene (5 bases). CDR3 length equals 15 residues. Deletions cut 5 bases from V and 6 bases from J, with 17 bases between. Germline CDR1 and CDR2: SGHVS and FNYEAQ.

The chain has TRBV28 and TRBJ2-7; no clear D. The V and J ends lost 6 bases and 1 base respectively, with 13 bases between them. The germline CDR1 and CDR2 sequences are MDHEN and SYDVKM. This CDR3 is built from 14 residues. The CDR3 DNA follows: TGTGCCAGCAGCCCCCTTGTTGGATCCTACGAGCAGTACTTC. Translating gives CASSPLVGSYEQYF.

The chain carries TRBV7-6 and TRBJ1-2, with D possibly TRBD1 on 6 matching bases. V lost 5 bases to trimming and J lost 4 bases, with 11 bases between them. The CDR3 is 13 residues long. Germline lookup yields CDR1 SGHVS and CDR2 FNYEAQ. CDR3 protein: CASSPDRLYGYTF. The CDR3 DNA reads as TGTGCCAGCAGCCCTGACAGGCTCTATGGCTACACCTTC. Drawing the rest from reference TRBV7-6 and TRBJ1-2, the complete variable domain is GAGVSQSPRYKVTKRGQDVALRCDPISGHVSLYWYRQALGQGPEFLTYFNYEAQQDKSGLPNDRFSAERPEGSISTLTIQRTEQRDSAMYRCASSPDRLYGYTFGSGTRLTVV.

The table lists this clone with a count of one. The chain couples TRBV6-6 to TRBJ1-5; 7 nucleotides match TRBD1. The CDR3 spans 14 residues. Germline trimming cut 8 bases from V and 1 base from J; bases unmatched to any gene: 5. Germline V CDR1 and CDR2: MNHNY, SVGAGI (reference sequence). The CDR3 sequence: CASRDSRSNQPQHF. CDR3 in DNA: TGTGCCAGCCGGGACAGTCGGAGCAATCAGCCCCAGCATTTT.